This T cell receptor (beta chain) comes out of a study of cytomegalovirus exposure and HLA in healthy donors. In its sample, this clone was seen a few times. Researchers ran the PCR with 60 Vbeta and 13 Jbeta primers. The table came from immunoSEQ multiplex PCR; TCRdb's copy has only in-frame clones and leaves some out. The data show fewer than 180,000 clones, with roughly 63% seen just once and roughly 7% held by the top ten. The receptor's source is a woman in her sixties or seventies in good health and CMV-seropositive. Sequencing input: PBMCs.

The CDR3 region has the DNA TGTGCCAGCAGTCCCGACAGGGGCGCTGGAAACACCATATATTTT. It translates to CASSPDRGAGNTIYF. This chain joins TRBV28 and TRBJ1-3; 8 bases line up with TRBD1. Germline-derived CDR1 and CDR2 are MDHEN and SYDVKM. CDR3 size: 15 residues. V lost 5 bases to trimming and J lost 2 bases; unmatched junction nucleotides: 5.